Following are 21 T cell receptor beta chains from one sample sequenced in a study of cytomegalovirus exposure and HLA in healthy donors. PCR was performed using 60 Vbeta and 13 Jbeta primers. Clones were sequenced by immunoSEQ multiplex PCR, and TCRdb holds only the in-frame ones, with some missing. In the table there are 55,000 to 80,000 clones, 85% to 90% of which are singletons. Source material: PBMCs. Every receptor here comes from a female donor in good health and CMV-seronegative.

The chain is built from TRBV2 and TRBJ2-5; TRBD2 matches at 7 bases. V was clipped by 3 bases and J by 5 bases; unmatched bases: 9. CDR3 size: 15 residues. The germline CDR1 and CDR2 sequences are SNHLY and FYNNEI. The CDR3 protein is CASSERRGRVETQYF. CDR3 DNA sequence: TGTGCCAGCAGTGAGAGGCGGGGGAGGGTGGAGACCCAGTACTTC.

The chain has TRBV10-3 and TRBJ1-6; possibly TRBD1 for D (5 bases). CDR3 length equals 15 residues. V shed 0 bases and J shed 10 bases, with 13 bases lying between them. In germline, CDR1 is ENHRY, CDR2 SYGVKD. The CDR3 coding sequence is TGTGCCATCAGTGAGTCCGGGACTGGAAGCTCACCCCTCCACTTT. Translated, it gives CAISESGTGSSPLHF.

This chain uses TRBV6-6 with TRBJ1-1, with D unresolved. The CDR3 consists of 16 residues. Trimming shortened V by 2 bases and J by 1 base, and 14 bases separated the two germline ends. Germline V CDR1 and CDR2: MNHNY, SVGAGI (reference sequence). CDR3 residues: CASSYTVVESNTEAFF. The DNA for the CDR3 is TGTGCCAGCAGTTACACCGTGGTGGAGTCGAACACTGAAGCTTTCTTT.

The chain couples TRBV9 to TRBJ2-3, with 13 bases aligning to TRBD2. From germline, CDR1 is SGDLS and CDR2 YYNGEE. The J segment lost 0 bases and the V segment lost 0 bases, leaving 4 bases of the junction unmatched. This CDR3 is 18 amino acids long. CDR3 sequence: CASSVATSGGGSTDTQYF. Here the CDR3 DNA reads TGTGCCAGCAGCGTAGCTACTAGCGGGGGGGGGAGCACAGATACGCAGTATTTT.

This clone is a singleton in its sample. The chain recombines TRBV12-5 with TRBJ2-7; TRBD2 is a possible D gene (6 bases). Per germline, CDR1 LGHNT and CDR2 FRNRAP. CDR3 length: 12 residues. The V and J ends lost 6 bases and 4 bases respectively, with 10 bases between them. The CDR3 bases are TGTGCTAGTGGGACGGAGGGTTACGAGCAGTACTTC. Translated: CASGTEGYEQYF.

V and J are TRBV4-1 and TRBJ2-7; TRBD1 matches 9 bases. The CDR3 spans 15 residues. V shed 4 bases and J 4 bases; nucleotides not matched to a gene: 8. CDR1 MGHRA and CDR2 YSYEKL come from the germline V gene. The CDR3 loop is CASSLATGGWYEQYF. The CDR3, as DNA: TGCGCCAGCAGCCTAGCGACAGGGGGTTGGTACGAGCAGTACTTC.

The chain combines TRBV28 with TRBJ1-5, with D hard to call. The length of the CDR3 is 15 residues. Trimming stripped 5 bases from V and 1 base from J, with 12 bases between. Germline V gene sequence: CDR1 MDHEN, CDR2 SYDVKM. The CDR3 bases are TGTGCCAGCAGTCCTATCGGGTCAAGCAATCAGCCCCAGCATTTT. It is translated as CASSPIGSSNQPQHF.

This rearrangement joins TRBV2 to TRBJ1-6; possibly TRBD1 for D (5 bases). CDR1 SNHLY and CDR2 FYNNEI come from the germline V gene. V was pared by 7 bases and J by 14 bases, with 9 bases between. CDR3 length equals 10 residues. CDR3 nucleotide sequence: TGTGCCAGCACAGGGATCACCCTCCACTTT. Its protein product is CASTGITLHF.

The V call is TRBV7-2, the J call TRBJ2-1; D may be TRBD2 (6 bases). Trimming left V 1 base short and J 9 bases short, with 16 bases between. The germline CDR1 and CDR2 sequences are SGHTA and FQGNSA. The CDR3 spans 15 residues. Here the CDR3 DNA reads TGTGCCAGCAGCTTAGGGGCTCGAGCTAGCGCTGAGCAGTTCTTC. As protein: CASSLGARASAEQFF.

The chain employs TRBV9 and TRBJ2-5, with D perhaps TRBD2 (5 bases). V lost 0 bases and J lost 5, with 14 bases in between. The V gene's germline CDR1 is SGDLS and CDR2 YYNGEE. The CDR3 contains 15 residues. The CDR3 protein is CASSVEGLTGETQYF. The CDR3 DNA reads TGTGCCAGCAGCGTAGAAGGGCTCACGGGGGAGACCCAGTACTTC.

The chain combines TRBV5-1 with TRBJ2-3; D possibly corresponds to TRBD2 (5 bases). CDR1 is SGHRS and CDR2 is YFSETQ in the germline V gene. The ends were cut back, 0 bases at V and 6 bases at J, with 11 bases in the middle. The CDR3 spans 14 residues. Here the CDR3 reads CASSLGRRGDTQYF. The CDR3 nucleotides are TGCGCCAGCAGCTTGGGGCGCAGAGGGGATACGCAGTATTTT.

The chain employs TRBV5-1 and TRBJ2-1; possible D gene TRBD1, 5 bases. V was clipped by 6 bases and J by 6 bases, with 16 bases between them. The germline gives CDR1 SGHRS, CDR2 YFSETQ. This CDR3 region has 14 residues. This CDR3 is CASTLPTGINEQFF. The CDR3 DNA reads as TGCGCCAGCACTCTCCCAACAGGTATCAATGAGCAGTTCTTC.

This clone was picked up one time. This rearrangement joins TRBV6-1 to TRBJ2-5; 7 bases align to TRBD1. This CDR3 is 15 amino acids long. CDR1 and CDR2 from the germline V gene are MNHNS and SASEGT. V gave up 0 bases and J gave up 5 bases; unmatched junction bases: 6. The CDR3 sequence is CASSEAGGYLETQYF. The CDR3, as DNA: TGTGCCAGCAGTGAAGCAGGGGGCTACTTGGAGACCCAGTACTTC.

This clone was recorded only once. The CDR3: CASVPTTTGRGEKLFF. In DNA, the CDR3 is TGTGCCAGCGTTCCGACGACCACAGGGAGAGGAGAAAAACTGTTTTTT. The rearrangement joins TRBV2 to TRBJ1-4, with D possibly matching TRBD1 (6 bases). The CDR3 sequence is 16 residues long. In germline, CDR1 is SNHLY, CDR2 FYNNEI. V shed 8 bases and J shed 8 bases, with 24 bases lying between them.

The DNA of the CDR3 is TGCGCCAGCAGCCAAGTGGGGCACTCTGGGGCCAACGTCCTGACTTTC. Translated: CASSQVGHSGANVLTF. The rearrangement joins TRBV4-3 to TRBJ2-6; D perhaps matches TRBD1 (5 bases). The CDR3 has 16 residues. Germline V gives CDR1 LGHNA, CDR2 YSLEER. V lost 1 base to trimming and J lost 0 bases, with 7 bases between them.

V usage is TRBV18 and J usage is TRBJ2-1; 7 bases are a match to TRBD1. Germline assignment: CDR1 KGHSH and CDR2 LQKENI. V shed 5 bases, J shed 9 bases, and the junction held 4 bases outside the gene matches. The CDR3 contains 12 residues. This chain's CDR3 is CASSATGFEQFF. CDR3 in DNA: TGTGCCAGCTCAGCGACAGGGTTTGAGCAGTTCTTC.

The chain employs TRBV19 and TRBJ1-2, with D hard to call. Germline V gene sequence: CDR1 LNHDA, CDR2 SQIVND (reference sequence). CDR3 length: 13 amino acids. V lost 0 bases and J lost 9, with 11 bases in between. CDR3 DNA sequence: TGTGCCAGTAGTATAGATCAAGTGGAGAGCTACACCTTC. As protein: CASSIDQVESYTF.

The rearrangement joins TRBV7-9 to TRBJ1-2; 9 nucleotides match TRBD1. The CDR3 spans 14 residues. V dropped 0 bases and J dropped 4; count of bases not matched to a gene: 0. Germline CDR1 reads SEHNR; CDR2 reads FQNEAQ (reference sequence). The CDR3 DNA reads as TGTGCCAGCAGCTTAGCGGACAGGGGCTATGGCTACACCTTC. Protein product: CASSLADRGYGYTF.

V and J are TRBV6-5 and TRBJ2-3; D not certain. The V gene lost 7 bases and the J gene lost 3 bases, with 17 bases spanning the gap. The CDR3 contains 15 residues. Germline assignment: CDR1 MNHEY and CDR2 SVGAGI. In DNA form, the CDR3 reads TGTGCCAGCAATCCCTTAGCAGAAGGAACAGATACGCAGTATTTT. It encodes CASNPLAEGTDTQYF.

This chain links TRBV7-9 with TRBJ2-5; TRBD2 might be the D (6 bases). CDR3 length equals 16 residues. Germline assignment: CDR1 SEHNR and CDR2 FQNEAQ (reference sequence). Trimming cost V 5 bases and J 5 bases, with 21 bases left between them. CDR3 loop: CASSPSNGGVGETQYF. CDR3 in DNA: TGTGCCAGCAGCCCGTCTAATGGCGGGGTAGGGGAGACCCAGTACTTC.

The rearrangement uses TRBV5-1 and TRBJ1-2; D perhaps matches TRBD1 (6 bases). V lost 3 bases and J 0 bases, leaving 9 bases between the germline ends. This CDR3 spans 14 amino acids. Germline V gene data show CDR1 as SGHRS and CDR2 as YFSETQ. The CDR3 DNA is TGCGCCAGCAGCTCGGACAGATCTAACTATGGCTACACCTTC. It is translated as CASSSDRSNYGYTF.